The present TCR beta chain was sequenced within a study of OX40 agonist ivuxolimab in advanced cancers. The germline V gene has CDR1 SEHNR and CDR2 FQNEAQ (reference sequence). After removal of 3 bases from V and 8 bases from J, the junction contained 10 bases not matched to a gene. The CDR3 covers 15 residues. The table came from immunoSEQ multiplex PCR; TCRdb's copy has only in-frame clones and leaves some out. The sample includes about 47,000 clones, around 85% of them seen just once. This TCR derives from an adult with an advanced solid tumor such as melanoma, head and neck, liver or kidney cancer. This sequence joins TRBV7-9 and TRBJ2-1; 7 bases fit TRBD2. Here the sequenced sample was CD4+ or CD8+ T cells sorted from blood, taken in a trial of the OX40 agonist ivuxolimab. The CDR3 is CASSFRDYARDEQFF. DNA of the CDR3: TGTGCCAGCAGCTTTCGGGACTACGCCCGAGATGAGCAGTTCTTC.